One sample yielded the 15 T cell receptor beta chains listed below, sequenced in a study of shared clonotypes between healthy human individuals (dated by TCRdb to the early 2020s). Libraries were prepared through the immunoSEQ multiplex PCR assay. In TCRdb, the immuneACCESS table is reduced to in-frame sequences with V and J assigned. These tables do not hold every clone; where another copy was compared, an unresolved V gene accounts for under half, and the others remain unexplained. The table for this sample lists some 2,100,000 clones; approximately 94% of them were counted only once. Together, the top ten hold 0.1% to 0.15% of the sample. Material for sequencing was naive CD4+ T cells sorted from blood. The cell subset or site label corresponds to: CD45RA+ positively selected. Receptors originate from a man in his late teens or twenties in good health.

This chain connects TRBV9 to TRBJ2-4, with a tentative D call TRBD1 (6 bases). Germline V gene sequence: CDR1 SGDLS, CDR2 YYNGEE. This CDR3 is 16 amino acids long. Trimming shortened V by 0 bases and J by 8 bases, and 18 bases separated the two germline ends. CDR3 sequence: CASSVGVGTLIDIQYF. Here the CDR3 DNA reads TGTGCCAGCAGCGTAGGAGTAGGGACATTAATCGACATTCAGTACTTC.

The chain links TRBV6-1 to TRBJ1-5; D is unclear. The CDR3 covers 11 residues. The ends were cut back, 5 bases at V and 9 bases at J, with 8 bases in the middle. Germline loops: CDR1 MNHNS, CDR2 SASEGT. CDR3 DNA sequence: TGTGCCAGCAGTTCTAACAGGCCCCAGCATTTT. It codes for CASSSNRPQHF.

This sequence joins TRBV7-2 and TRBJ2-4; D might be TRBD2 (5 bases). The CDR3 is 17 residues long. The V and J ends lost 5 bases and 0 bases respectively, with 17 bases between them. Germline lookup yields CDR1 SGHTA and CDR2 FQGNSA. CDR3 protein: CASSPRSGILAKNIQYF. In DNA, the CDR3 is TGTGCCAGCAGCCCAAGGTCGGGGATTCTAGCCAAAAACATTCAGTACTTC.

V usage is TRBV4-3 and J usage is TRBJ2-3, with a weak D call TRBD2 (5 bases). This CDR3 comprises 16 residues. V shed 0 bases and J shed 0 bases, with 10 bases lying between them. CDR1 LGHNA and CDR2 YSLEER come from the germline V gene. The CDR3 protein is CASSQDLRLSTDTQYF. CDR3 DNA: TGCGCCAGCAGCCAAGATTTGCGACTAAGCACAGATACGCAGTATTTT.

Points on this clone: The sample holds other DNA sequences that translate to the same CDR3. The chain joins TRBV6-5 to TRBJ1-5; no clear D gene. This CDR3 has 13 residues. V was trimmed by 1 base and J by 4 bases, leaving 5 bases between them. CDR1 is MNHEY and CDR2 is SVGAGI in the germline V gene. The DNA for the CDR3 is TGTGCCAGCAGTTACTTGGGGAATCAGCCCCAGCATTTT. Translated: CASSYLGNQPQHF.

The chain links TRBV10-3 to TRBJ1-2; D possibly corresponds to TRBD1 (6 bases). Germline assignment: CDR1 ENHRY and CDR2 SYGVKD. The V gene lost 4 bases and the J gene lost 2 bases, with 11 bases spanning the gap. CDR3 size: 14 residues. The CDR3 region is CAISVGGANYGYTF. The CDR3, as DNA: TGTGCCATCAGTGTTGGGGGGGCCAACTATGGCTACACCTTC.

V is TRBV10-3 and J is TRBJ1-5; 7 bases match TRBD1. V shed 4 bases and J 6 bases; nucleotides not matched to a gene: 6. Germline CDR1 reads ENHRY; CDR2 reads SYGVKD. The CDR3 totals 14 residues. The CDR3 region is CAISGEGAFQPQHF. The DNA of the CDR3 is TGTGCCATCAGTGGTGAGGGGGCTTTTCAGCCCCAGCATTTT.

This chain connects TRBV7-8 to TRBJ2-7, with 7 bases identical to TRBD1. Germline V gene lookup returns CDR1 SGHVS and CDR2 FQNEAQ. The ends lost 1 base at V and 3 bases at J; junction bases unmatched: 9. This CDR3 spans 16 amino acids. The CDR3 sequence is CASSLEGGQLGYEQYF. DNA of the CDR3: TGTGCCAGCAGCTTAGAAGGGGGCCAATTAGGCTACGAGCAGTACTTC.

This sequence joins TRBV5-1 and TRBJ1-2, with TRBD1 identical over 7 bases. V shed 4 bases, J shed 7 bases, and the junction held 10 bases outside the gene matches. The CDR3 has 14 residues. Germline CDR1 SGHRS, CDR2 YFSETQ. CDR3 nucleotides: TGCGCCAGCAGCCAACGGTCCGACAGGGCTGGCTACACCTTC. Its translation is CASSQRSDRAGYTF.

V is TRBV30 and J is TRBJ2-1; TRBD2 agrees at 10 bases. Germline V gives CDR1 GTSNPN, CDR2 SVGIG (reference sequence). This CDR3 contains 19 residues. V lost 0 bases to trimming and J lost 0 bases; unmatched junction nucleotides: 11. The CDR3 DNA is TGTGCCTGGAGTGTACTGGCAGCGGGGGGGATCTTCTCCTACAATGAGCAGTTCTTC. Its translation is CAWSVLAAGGIFSYNEQFF.

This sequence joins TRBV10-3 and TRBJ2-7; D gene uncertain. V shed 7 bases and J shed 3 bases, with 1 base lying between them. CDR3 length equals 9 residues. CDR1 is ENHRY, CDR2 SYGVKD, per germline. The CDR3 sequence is CAINYEQYF. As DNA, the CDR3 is TGTGCCATCAACTACGAGCAGTACTTC.

The CDR3 region is CASSRWGVQAKNIQYF. Written as DNA, the CDR3 is TGTGCCAGTTCCCGCTGGGGAGTCCAAGCCAAAAACATTCAGTACTTC. The genes are TRBV2 and TRBJ2-4, with D possibly being TRBD2 (5 bases). Between the trimmed V and J ends, which lost 9 bases and 0 bases, there was a span of 18 bases. This CDR3 has 16 amino acids. Germline CDR1 and CDR2: SNHLY and FYNNEI.

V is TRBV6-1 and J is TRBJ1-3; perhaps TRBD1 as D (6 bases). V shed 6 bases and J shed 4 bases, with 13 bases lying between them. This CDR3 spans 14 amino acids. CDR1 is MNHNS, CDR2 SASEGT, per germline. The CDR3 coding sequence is TGTGCCAGCAGGCAGGACAGTACCGGAAACACCATATATTTT. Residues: CASRQDSTGNTIYF.

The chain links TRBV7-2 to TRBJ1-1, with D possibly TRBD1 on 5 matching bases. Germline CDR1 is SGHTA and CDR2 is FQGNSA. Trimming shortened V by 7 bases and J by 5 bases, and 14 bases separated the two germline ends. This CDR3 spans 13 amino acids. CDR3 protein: CASTFAGGTEAFF. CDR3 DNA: TGTGCCAGCACCTTCGCTGGGGGAACTGAAGCTTTCTTT.

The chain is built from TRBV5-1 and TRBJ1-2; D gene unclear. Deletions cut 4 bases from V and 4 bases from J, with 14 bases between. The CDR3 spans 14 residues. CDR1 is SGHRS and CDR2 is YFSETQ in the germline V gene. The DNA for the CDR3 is TGCGCCAGCAGCCCTACGGCCTTGAGCTATGGCTACACCTTC. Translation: CASSPTALSYGYTF. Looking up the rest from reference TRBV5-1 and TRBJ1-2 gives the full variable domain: KAGVTQTPRYLIKTRGQQVTLSCSPISGHRSVSWYQQTPGQGLQFLFEYFSETQRNKGNFPGRFSGRQFSNSRSEMNVSTLELGDSALYLCASSPTALSYGYTFGSGTRLTVV.